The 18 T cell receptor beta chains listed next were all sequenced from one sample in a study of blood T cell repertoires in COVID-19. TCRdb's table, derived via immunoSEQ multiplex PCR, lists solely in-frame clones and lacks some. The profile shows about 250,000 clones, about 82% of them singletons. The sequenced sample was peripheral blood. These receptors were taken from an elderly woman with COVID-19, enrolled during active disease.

The CDR3 coding sequence is TGTGCCAGCAGCATGATTTCTAGGGGTACGCAGTATTTT. This gives the protein CASSMISRGTQYF. The V gene is TRBV5-6, the J gene TRBJ2-3; D is perhaps TRBD1 (5 bases). In germline, CDR1 is SGHDT, CDR2 YYEEEE. V lost 4 bases and J lost 8, with 14 bases in between. CDR3 length: 13 residues.

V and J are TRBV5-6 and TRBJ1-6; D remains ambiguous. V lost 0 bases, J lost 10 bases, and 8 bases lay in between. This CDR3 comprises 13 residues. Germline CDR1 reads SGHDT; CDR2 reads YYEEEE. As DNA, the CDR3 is TGTGCCAGCAGCTTGGGGGTACAGTCACCCCTCCACTTT. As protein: CASSLGVQSPLHF.

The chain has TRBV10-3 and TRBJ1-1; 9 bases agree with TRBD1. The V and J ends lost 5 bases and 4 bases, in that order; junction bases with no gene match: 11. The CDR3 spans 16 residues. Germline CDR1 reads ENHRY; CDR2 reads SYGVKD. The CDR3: CAISQTTGTGPTEAFF. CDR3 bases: TGTGCCATCAGTCAAACGACCGGGACAGGGCCCACTGAAGCTTTCTTT.

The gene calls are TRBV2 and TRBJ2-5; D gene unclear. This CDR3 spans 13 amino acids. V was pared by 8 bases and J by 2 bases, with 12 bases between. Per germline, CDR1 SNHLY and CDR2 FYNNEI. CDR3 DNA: TGTGCCAGCTCACGCGTTGTTCAAGAGACCCAGTACTTC. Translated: CASSRVVQETQYF.

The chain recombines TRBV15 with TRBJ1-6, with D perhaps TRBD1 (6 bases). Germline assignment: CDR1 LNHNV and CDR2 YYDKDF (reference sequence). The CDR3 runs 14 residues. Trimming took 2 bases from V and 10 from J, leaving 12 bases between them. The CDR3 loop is CATSRNRERSPLHF. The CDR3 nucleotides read TGTGCCACCAGCAGAAACAGGGAGCGATCACCCCTCCACTTT.

CDR3 protein: CASSQDSSGNTIYF. The DNA for the CDR3 is TGTGCCAGCTCTCAGGACAGTTCTGGAAACACCATATATTTT. V usage is TRBV19 and J usage is TRBJ1-3; D possibly corresponds to TRBD1 (6 bases). V lost 9 bases to trimming and J lost 1 base, with 13 bases between them. Germline CDR1 and CDR2: LNHDA and SQIVND (reference sequence). The CDR3 sequence is 14 residues long.

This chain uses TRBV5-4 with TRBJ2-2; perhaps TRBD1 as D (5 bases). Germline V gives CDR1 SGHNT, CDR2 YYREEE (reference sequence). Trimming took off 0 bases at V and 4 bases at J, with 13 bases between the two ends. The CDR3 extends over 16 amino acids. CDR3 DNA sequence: TGTGCCAGCAGCTTGGGCCCAGGGTCCGGCACCGGGGAGCTGTTTTTT. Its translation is CASSLGPGSGTGELFF.

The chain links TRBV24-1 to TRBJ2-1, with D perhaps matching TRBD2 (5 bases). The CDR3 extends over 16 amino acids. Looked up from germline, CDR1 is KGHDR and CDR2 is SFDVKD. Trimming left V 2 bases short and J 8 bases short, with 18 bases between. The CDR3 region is CATSDSTYRGLDEQFF. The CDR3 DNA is TGTGCCACCAGTGATTCGACGTACAGAGGGTTGGATGAGCAGTTCTTC.

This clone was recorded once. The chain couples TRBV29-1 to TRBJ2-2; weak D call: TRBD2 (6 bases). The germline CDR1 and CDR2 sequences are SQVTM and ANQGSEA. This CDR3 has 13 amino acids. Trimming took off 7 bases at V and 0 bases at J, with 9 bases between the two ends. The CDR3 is CSAGTPNTGELFF. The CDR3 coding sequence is TGCAGCGCTGGGACTCCGAACACCGGGGAGCTGTTTTTT.

CDR3 DNA sequence: TGTGCCTGGAGTGGCGGACAGGGAGAAAAACTGTTTTTT. Translating it yields CAWSGGQGEKLFF. V gene TRBV30 combines with J gene TRBJ1-4, with 8 bases identical to TRBD1. With 1 base clipped from V and 8 bases from J, the junction kept 3 bases outside the gene matches. Germline values: CDR1 GTSNPN, CDR2 SVGIG (reference sequence). CDR3 length: 13 residues.

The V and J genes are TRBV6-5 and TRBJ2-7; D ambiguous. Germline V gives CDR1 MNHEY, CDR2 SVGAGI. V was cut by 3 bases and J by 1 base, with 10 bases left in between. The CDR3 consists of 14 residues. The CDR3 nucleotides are TGTGCCAGCAGTTATGGGCCTTTTTCCTACGAGCAGTACTTC. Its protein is CASSYGPFSYEQYF.

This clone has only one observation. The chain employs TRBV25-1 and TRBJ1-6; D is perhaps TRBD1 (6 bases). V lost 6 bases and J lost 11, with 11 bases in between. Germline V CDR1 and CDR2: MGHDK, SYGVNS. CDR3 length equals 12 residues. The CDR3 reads CASSSQGAPLHF. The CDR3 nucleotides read TGTGCCAGCAGCTCACAGGGAGCACCCCTCCACTTT.

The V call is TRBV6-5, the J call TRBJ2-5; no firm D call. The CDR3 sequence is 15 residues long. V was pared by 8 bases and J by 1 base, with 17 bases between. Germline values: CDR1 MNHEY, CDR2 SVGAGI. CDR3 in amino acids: CASVSRLVAQETQYF. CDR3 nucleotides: TGTGCCAGCGTGTCGCGACTTGTCGCCCAAGAGACCCAGTACTTC.

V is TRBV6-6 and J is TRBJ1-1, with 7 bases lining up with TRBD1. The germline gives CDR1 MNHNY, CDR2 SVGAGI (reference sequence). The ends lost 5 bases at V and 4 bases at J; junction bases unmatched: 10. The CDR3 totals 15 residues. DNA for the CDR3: TGTGCCAGCAGTAACCGACAGGGATCGGGCACTGAAGCTTTCTTT. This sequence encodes CASSNRQGSGTEAFF.

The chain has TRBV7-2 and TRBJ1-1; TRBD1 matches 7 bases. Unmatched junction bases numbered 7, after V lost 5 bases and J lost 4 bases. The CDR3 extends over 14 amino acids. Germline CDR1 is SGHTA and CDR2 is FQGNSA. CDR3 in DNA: TGTGCCAGCAGCCCCGTGACAGGGATCACTGAAGCTTTCTTT. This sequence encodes CASSPVTGITEAFF.

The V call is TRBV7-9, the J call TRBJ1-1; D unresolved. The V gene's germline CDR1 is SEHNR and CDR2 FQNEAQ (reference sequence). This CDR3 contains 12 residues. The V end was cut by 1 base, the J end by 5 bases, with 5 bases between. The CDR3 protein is CASSLDNTEAFF. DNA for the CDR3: TGTGCCAGCAGCTTAGATAATACTGAAGCTTTCTTT.

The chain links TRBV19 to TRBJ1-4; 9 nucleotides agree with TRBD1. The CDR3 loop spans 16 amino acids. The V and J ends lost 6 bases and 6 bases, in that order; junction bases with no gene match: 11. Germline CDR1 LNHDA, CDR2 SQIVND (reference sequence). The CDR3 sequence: CASSRRVGTGHEKLFF. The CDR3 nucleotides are TGTGCCAGTAGCCGAAGGGTCGGGACAGGGCATGAAAAACTGTTTTTT.

The CDR3 DNA is TGTGCCAGCAGCGAAAGCGGGGGGGCCTACAATGAGCAGTTCTTC. It is translated as CASSESGGAYNEQFF. The chain is built from TRBV6-4 and TRBJ2-1; 10 bases fit TRBD2. The CDR3 covers 15 residues. Germline CDR1 MRHNA, CDR2 SNTAGT. The V segment lost 6 bases and the J segment 2 bases; nucleotides outside the gene matches: 4.